This T cell receptor (beta chain) was obtained from a study of T cells in Graves' hyperthyroidism and ophthalmopathy. Study details: Prior to any treatment, at the point of initial diagnosis, peripheral blood was collected. Study-level points and caveats: Researchers found most expanded thyroid clonotypes above 0.001 in blood as well.

Subjects with ophthalmopathy showed a Clinical Activity Score no lower than 3, a NOSPECS grade no lower than 4, and a duration shorter than 3 months. Uncontrolled infection, other autoimmune disease, pregnancy or lactation excluded patients. This clonotype was detected ten times or more. Its antigen is not identified. Researchers amplified the TCR beta CDR3 regions from RNA transcripts. During a first-round RT-PCR of the TCR CDR3, the HTBI primer set was used. Each CDR3 protein is one row after TCRdb ran MiXCR on the multiplex PCR reads. The sample has about 520,000 distinct CDR3 sequences, roughly 24% seen once. The sequenced material came from blood. The TCR originated in a woman in her 30s with Graves' ophthalmopathy.

DNA of the CDR3: TGTGCCAGCAGTTCCCAAGGAGTGATCAATCAGCCCCAGCATTTT. It translates to CASSSQGVINQPQHF. This chain links TRBV6-2 or TRBV6-3 with TRBJ1-5; no clear D. Trimming stripped 4 bases from V and 3 bases from J, with 13 bases between. CDR3 size: 15 residues. In germline, CDR1 is MNHEY, CDR2 SVGEGT.